Listed here is a single TCR beta chain. Its specificity is not known. This sample was included in a study of beta chain features in type 1 diabetes. Study observations and caveats: Relative to healthy donors, patients appeared to have naive, central memory and Treg TCRB repertoires that were more similar.

Reverse transcription of all isolated RNA meant that expressed TCRB transcripts were sequenced. TCRdb keeps only in-frame clones here, not all; method: immunoSEQ multiplex PCR. The sample comprises about 410,000 clones, more than 11% of which are singletons, and about 0.034% rests with the top ten. Sorting produced populations that all topped 95% purity. This CDR3 spans 15 amino acids. V shed 4 bases, J shed 0 bases, and the junction held 3 bases outside the gene matches. In germline, CDR1 is KGHSH, CDR2 LQKENI. The TCR was taken from a man in his thirties or forties in good health. Material: naive CD4+ T cells from blood. The chain links TRBV18 to TRBJ2-3; 8 nucleotides align to TRBD2. The CDR3 DNA sequence: TGTGCCAGCTCACTCAGCGGGGGCAGCACAGATACGCAGTATTTT. Translating it yields CASSLSGGSTDTQYF.